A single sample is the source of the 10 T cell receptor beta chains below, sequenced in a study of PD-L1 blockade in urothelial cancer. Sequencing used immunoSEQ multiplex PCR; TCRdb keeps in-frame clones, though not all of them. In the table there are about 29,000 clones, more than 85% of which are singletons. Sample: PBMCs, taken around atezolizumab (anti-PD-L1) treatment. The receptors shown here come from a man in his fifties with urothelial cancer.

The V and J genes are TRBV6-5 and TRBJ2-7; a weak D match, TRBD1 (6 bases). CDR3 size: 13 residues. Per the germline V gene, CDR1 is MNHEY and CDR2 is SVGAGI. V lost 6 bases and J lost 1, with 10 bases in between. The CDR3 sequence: CASSQGSSYEQYF. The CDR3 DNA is TGTGCCAGCAGCCAGGGGAGTTCCTACGAGCAGTACTTC.

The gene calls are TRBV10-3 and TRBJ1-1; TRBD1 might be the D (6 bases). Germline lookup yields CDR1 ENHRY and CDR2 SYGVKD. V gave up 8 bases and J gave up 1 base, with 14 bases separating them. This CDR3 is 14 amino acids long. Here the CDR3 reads CAIGKQGKNTEAFF. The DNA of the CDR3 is TGTGCCATCGGCAAACAGGGTAAGAACACTGAAGCTTTCTTT.

CDR3 sequence: CASSSTGGSYEQYF. CDR3 nucleotides: TGCGCCAGCAGCTCGACAGGGGGCTCCTACGAGCAGTACTTC. The J gene is TRBJ2-7, the V gene TRBV5-1, with TRBD1 identical over 9 bases. The V gene end was trimmed by 3 bases and the J gene end by 0 bases; junction bases not matched to a gene: 1. The CDR3 extends over 14 amino acids. CDR1 SGHRS and CDR2 YFSETQ come from the germline V gene.

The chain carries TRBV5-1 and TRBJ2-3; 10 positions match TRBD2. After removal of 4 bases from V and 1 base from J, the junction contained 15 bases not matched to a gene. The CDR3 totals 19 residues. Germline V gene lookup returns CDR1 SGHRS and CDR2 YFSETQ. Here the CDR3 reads CASSQDLSGGPVGTDTQYF. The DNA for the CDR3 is TGCGCCAGCAGCCAGGACCTTAGCGGGGGGCCGGTAGGCACAGATACGCAGTATTTT.

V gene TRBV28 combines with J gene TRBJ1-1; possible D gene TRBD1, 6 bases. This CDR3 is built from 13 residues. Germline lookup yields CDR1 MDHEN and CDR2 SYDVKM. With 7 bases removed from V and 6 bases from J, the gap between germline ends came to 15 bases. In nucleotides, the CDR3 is TGTGCCAGCACCTTACAGGGTCATGCTGAAGCTTTCTTT. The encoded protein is CASTLQGHAEAFF.

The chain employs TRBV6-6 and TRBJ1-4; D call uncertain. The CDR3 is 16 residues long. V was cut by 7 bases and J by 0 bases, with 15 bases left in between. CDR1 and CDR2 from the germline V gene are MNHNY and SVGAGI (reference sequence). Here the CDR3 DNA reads TGTGCCAGCATAGAGGCACTGGTCGCAACTAATGAAAAACTGTTTTTT. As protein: CASIEALVATNEKLFF.

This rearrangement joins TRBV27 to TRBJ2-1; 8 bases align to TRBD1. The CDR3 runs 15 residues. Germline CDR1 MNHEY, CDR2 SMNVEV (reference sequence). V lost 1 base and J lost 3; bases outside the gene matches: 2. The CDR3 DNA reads TGTGCCAGCAGTTTATGGACAGGGATCTACAATGAGCAGTTCTTC. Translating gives CASSLWTGIYNEQFF.

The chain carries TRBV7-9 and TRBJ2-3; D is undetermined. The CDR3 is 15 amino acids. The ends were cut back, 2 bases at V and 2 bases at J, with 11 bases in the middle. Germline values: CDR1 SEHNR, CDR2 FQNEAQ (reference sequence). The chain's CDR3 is CASSLPTGLTDTQYF. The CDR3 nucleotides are TGTGCCAGCAGCTTACCGACTGGCCTCACAGATACGCAGTATTTT.

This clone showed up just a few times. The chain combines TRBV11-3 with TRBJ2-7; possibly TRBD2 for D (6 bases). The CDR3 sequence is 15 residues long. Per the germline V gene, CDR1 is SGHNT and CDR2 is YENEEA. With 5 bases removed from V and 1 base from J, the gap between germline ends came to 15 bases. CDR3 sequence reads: CASSLRGGASYEQYF. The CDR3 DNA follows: TGTGCCAGCAGCCTCCGGGGCGGGGCTTCCTACGAGCAGTACTTC. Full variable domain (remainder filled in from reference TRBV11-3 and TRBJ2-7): EAGVVQSPRYKIIEKKQPVAFWCNPISGHNTLYWYLQNLGQGPELLIRYENEEAVDDSQLPKDRFSAERLKGVDSTLKIQPAELGDSAVYLCASSLRGGASYEQYFGPGTRLTVT.

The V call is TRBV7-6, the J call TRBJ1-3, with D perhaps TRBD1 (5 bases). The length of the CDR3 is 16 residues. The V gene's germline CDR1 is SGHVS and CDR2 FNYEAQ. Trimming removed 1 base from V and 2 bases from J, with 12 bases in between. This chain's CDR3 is CASSLGGASAGNTIYF. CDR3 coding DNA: TGTGCCAGCAGCTTAGGTGGGGCATCGGCTGGAAACACCATATATTTT.